This T cell receptor (beta chain) is drawn from a study of T cells in Graves' hyperthyroidism and ophthalmopathy. About the research overall: Staff took peripheral blood when the initial diagnosis was made, before any treatment began. Study results and limitations: Clonotypes that were expanded in thyroid above 0.001 mostly appeared in blood too.

Exclusion of a patient resulted from uncontrolled infection, other autoimmune disease, pregnancy or lactation. Diagnoses were made from clinical symptoms, serum measures (thyroxine and TRAb), thyroid ultrasound and orbital computed tomography. The investigators amplified TCR beta CDR3 regions from RNA transcripts. The primer set for the first-round RT-PCR of the TCR CDR3 was HTBI. TCRdb recomputed calls from the multiplex PCR reads with MiXCR, one row per CDR3 protein. The data show about 500,000 distinct CDR3 sequences, about 15% seen once. Ten or more counts support this clonotype. The antigen is unknown. The sequencing input was blood. The source of this sequence is a woman in her thirties with Graves' ophthalmopathy.

This CDR3 reads CASSLKWRIRDRVSNEQFF. CDR3 DNA: TGTGCCAGCAGTTTAAAGTGGCGTATCCGGGACAGGGTCAGCAATGAGCAGTTCTTC. This chain uses TRBV28 with TRBJ2-1; 9 nucleotides match TRBD1. The germline gives CDR1 MDHEN, CDR2 SYDVKM. The CDR3 runs to 19 residues. V dropped 2 bases and J dropped 6; count of bases not matched to a gene: 17.